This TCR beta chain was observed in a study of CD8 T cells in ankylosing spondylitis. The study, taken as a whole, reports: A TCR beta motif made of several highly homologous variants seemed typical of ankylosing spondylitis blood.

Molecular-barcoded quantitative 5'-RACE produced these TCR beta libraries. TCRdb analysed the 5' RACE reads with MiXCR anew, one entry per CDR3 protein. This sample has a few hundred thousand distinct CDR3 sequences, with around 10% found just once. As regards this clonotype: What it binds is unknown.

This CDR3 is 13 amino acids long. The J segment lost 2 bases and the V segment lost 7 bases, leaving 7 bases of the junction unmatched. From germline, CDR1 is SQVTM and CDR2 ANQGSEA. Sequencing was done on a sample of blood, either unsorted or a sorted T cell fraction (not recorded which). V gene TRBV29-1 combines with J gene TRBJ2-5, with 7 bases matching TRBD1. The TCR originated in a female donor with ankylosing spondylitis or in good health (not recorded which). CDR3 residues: CSARTGDQETQYF. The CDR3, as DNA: TGCAGCGCACGGACAGGCGATCAAGAGACCCAGTACTTC.